This T cell receptor beta chain was captured by sequencing in a study of blood T cell repertoires in COVID-19. Study in general: From the United States, Italy and Spain came samples of acute and convalescent COVID-19. T cells, B-cell-depleted T cells, or PBMCs supplied cDNA or gDNA.

Germline values: CDR1 MNHEY, CDR2 SVGAGI. CDR3 length: 13 amino acids. Losses at the gene ends were 5 bases for V and 4 bases for J; bases not matched to a gene: 1. Original data processing: Using reference gene primer amplification, nucleated cell counts were estimated. Generated by immunoSEQ multiplex PCR, the TCRdb table keeps only in-frame clones and is missing some. That table gives V, J and clone size, and the DNA gave D and trimming. The sample contains 150,000 to 200,000 clones, around 87% of which appear only once. Seattle enrolled patients during active infection and tracked them longitudinally.

Specimen: peripheral blood. This receptor was taken from a woman in her seventies with COVID-19, enrolled during active disease. The chain recombines TRBV6-5 with TRBJ1-5; 8 bases line up with TRBD1. This CDR3 reads CASSRTGNQPQHF. In DNA, the CDR3 is TGTGCCAGCAGTCGGACAGGGAATCAGCCCCAGCATTTT.